This T cell receptor (beta chain) was identified in a study of CXCR3-negative and CXCR3-positive naive CD8 T cells. Whole-study results and caveats: Hydrophobicity of TRB CDR3s was greater in CXCR3-positive naive cells than in CXCR3-negative naive cells. Researchers reported similar TRBV-TRBJ usage in naive CXCR3-negative and CXCR3-positive cells, though memory differed. Most assays used freshly isolated PBMCs, as cryopreservation partially reduced CXCR3.

Germline V gene data show CDR1 as MDHEN and CDR2 as SYDVKM. The CDR3 runs to 17 residues. In preparing the TRB cDNA libraries, 5' RACE with UMI labels was used. TCRdb re-called the 5' RACE reads and gives one entry per CDR3 protein, without DNA. This repertoire includes over 70,000 distinct CDR3 sequences. Note on this clonotype: The antigen remains unidentified.

The chain links TRBV28 to TRBJ2-1; TCRdb's D call of TRBD2 is untestable without DNA. Input material: naive CXCR3+ CD8+ T cells from blood. Subset in this sample: CD45RO-CCR7+CD27+CD95- naive CD8+ T cells expressing CXCR3 (TNR3+). The receptor comes from a human donor in good health. Some clones in this sample may be carry-over from other donors' samples. CDR3 sequence reads: CASSLGLAGARYNEQFF.